This TCR beta chain comes out of a study of memory CD4+ T cells and cytomegalovirus serostatus. General study points: Of 150 to 200 reported CMV TCRbeta sequences, some 67 were found in memory CD4+ repertoires.

Note on this clone: The antigen is not known.

Single viable CD3+CD4+CD8-CD45RO+ cells were sorted as the memory CD4+ T cells. Total CD4+ T cells were enriched by CD4 positive selection. TCRdb keeps only in-frame clones here, not all; method: immunoSEQ multiplex PCR. The table has 50,000 to 75,000 clones, 82% seen once. The sequence was obtained from an adult in good health and CMV-seronegative. The specimen sequenced was memory CD4+ T cells from blood.

CDR3 bases: TGTGCCAGCACCCGGGTGGCAGGGCAGGATCAGCCCCAGCATTTT. Translated: CASTRVAGQDQPQHF. The V gene is TRBV6-1, the J gene TRBJ1-5, with D perhaps matching TRBD1 (5 bases). The CDR3 has 15 residues. V gave up 7 bases and J gave up 5 bases, with 18 bases separating them. In germline, CDR1 is MNHNS, CDR2 SASEGT.